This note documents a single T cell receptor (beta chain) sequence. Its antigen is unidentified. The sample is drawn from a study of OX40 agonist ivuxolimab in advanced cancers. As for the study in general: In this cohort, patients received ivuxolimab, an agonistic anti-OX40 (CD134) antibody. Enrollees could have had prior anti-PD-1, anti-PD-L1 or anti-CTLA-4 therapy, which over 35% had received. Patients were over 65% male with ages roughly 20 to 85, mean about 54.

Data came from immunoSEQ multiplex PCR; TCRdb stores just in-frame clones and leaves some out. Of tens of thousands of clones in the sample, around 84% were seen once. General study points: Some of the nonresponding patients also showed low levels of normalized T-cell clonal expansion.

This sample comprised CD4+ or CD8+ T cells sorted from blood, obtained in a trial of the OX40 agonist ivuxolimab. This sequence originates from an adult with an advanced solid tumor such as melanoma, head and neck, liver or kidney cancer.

This CDR3 is CASTSREDSLYEQYF. In DNA form, the CDR3 reads TGTGCCAGTACTTCCAGAGAGGACTCCCTCTACGAGCAGTACTTC. V usage is TRBV7-8 and J usage is TRBJ2-7, with a weak D call TRBD2 (5 bases). This CDR3 is 15 amino acids long. The ends were cut back, 9 bases at V and 3 bases at J, with 21 bases in the middle. CDR1 is SGHVS and CDR2 is FQNEAQ in the germline V gene. Based on the CDR3 plus reference TRBV7-8 and TRBJ2-7, the full variable domain is GAGVSQSPRYKVAKRGQDVALRCDPISGHVSLFWYQQALGQGPEFLTYFQNEAQLDKSGLPSDRFFAERPEGSVSTLKIQRTQQEDSAVYLCASTSREDSLYEQYFGPGTRLTVT.